A single sample gave rise to the 27 T cell receptor beta chains below, sequenced in a study of radiotherapy plus CTLA-4 blockade in lung cancer. The repertoire was sequenced with immunoSEQ multiplex PCR; TCRdb's copy has only in-frame clones and lacks some. The repertoire holds 90,000 to 130,000 clones, with 81% as singletons. The sequences come from peripheral blood, collected from a patient treated with radiotherapy plus ipilimumab. These receptors all come from a human donor with non-small cell lung cancer that progressed on radiotherapy plus ipilimumab. Some clones in this sample may be carry-over from other donors' samples.

This chain connects TRBV7-3 to TRBJ2-5; D might be TRBD1 (6 bases). Germline V gene data show CDR1 as SGHTA and CDR2 as FQGTGA. V lost 3 bases, J lost 3 bases, and 26 bases lay in between. The CDR3 spans 19 residues. CDR3 nucleotides: TGTGCCAGCAGCTTGTTCCACCGATACAGGGTAACTGGAGAAGAGACCCAGTACTTC. Residues: CASSLFHRYRVTGEETQYF.

V gene TRBV7-9 combines with J gene TRBJ1-1; no reliable D call. CDR1 is SEHNR, CDR2 FQNEAQ, per germline (reference sequence). The CDR3 is 13 residues long. Trimming left V 3 bases short and J 3 bases short, with 8 bases between. Here the CDR3 reads CASSFSQDTEAFF. The CDR3 DNA reads TGTGCCAGCAGCTTCTCTCAGGACACTGAAGCTTTCTTT. Full variable domain (outside the CDR3, taken from reference TRBV7-9 and TRBJ1-1): DTGVSQNPRHKITKRGQNVTFRCDPISEHNRLYWYRQTLGQGPEFLTYFQNEAQLEKSRLLSDRFSAERPKGSFSTLEIQRTEQGDSAMYLCASSFSQDTEAFFGQGTRLTVV.

In its sample, this clone was seen a few times. Other DNA sequences in the sample encode the same CDR3. The gene calls are TRBV10-3 and TRBJ1-5, with unresolved D. Germline V gives CDR1 ENHRY, CDR2 SYGVKD. Deletions cut 3 bases from V and 4 bases from J, with 4 bases between. This CDR3 spans 12 amino acids. The CDR3 protein is CAISDSNQPQHF. In DNA, the CDR3 is TGTGCCATCAGTGACAGTAATCAGCCCCAGCATTTT.

This clone was detected once. The CDR3 DNA reads as TGTGCCAGCAAAAGGGACAGGGAAGTTGGGGGCTACACCTTC. Translated, it gives CASKRDREVGGYTF. This rearrangement joins TRBV11-2 to TRBJ1-2; 9 bases line up with TRBD1. The CDR3 runs to 14 residues. Germline V gives CDR1 SGHAT, CDR2 FQNNGV. The ends lost 7 bases at V and 8 bases at J; junction bases unmatched: 11. Filled out from reference TRBV11-2 and TRBJ1-2, the complete variable domain reads EAGVAQSPRYKIIEKRQSVAFWCNPISGHATLYWYQQILGQGPKLLIQFQNNGVVDDSQLPKDRFSAERLKGVDSTLKIQPAKLEDSAVYLCASKRDREVGGYTFGSGTRLTVV.

The chain joins TRBV7-9 to TRBJ2-5; TRBD2 agrees at 16 bases. J was trimmed by 2 bases and V by 5 bases; bases with no gene match: 2. The CDR3 consists of 16 residues. Germline V lookup: CDR1 SEHNR, CDR2 FQNEAQ (reference sequence). DNA of the CDR3: TGTGCCAGCAGCAAGGGACTAGCGGGGGGGCAAGAGACCCAGTACTTC. Translating gives CASSKGLAGGQETQYF. The variable domain in full, with the rest retrieved from reference TRBV7-9 and TRBJ2-5, is DTGVSQNPRHKITKRGQNVTFRCDPISEHNRLYWYRQTLGQGPEFLTYFQNEAQLEKSRLLSDRFSAERPKGSFSTLEIQRTEQGDSAMYLCASSKGLAGGQETQYFGPGTRLLVL.

DNA for the CDR3: TGTGCCAGCTCCCATCCCACTAGCGGCCGTATTTACAATGAGCAGTTCTTC. It is translated as CASSHPTSGRIYNEQFF. The rearrangement uses TRBV9 and TRBJ2-1, with 8 bases aligning to TRBD2. CDR1 is SGDLS and CDR2 is YYNGEE in the germline V gene. The CDR3 runs to 17 residues. V shed 7 bases and J 4 bases; nucleotides not matched to a gene: 16.

The rearrangement uses TRBV7-2 and TRBJ2-2; possible D gene TRBD1, 6 bases. CDR3 length: 16 residues. The V end lost 5 bases, the J end lost 6 bases, and 19 bases lay between the germline ends. Germline assignment: CDR1 SGHTA and CDR2 FQGNSA. Here the CDR3 DNA reads TGTGCCAGCAGCCCGCCGCGGACAGTCGGCGCCGGGGAGCTGTTTTTT. Translated: CASSPPRTVGAGELFF. The variable domain in full, with the rest retrieved from reference TRBV7-2 and TRBJ2-2, is GAGVSQSPSNKVTEKGKDVELRCDPISGHTALYWYRQSLGQGLEFLIYFQGNSAPDKSGLPSDRFSAERTGGSVSTLTIQRTQQEDSAVYLCASSPPRTVGAGELFFGEGSRLTVL.

V is TRBV4-2 and J is TRBJ1-1; D is undetermined. The germline gives CDR1 LGHNA, CDR2 YNFKEQ. The CDR3 covers 17 residues. Trimming shortened V by 1 base and J by 3 bases, and 18 bases separated the two germline ends. As DNA, the CDR3 is TGTGCCAGCAGCCAAGGGATTGTCCGGGGTTATTACACTGAAGCTTTCTTT. Protein sequence: CASSQGIVRGYYTEAFF.

The J gene is TRBJ2-7, the V gene TRBV5-1, with 10 positions matching TRBD1. The CDR3 loop spans 14 amino acids. After removal of 4 bases from V and 7 bases from J, the junction contained 8 bases not matched to a gene. Germline V CDR1 and CDR2: SGHRS, YFSETQ. The CDR3 sequence: CASSPGQGLFEQYF. The DNA for the CDR3 is TGCGCCAGCAGCCCGGGACAGGGGCTGTTTGAGCAGTACTTC.

This clone appeared once. The rearrangement joins TRBV2 to TRBJ1-1, with 10 nucleotides matching TRBD1. The CDR3 length is 14 residues. V lost 3 bases, J lost 3 bases, and 1 base stayed unmatched. CDR1 and CDR2 from the germline V gene are SNHLY and FYNNEI. CDR3 bases: TGTGCCAGCAGTGAGGACAGGGGGTACACTGAAGCTTTCTTT. It translates to CASSEDRGYTEAFF.

DNA of the CDR3: TGTGCCAGCAGCCTAGGGTCCGTCGTGATCTCAGATACGCAGTATTTT. Protein sequence: CASSLGSVVISDTQYF. The gene calls are TRBV5-4 and TRBJ2-3; no reliable D call. Trimming took off 4 bases at V and 4 bases at J, with 19 bases between the two ends. The germline CDR1 and CDR2 sequences are SGHNT and YYREEE (reference sequence). This CDR3 contains 16 residues.

The table lists this clone with a few counts. The chain combines TRBV7-2 with TRBJ2-3; the D is unclear. The CDR3 length is 12 residues. Per the germline V gene, CDR1 is SGHTA and CDR2 is FQGNSA. Trimming removed 5 bases at V and 0 bases at J, with 3 bases between. This CDR3 is CASSPSTDTQYF. CDR3 DNA sequence: TGTGCCAGCAGCCCAAGCACAGATACGCAGTATTTT.

This chain's CDR3 is CASSLGYSPSYEQYF. The CDR3 DNA reads TGTGCCAGCAGCTTAGGTTACAGCCCCTCCTACGAGCAGTACTTC. V gene TRBV7-2 combines with J gene TRBJ2-7; D gene ambiguous. Germline V CDR1 and CDR2: SGHTA, FQGNSA. This CDR3 has 15 amino acids. The V gene lost 1 base and the J gene lost 0 bases, with 10 bases spanning the gap.

J is TRBJ1-5 and V is TRBV6-6, with TRBD1 as a possible D gene (5 bases). CDR1 and CDR2 from the germline V gene are MNHNY and SVGAGI (reference sequence). The CDR3 runs to 15 residues. Trimming left V 5 bases short and J 4 bases short, with 15 bases between. CDR3 DNA sequence: TGTGCCAGCAGTCCACAAGACAGCCAAAATCAGCCCCAGCATTTT. Its protein is CASSPQDSQNQPQHF.

This rearrangement joins TRBV7-6 to TRBJ1-6, with D perhaps matching TRBD1 (6 bases). The CDR3 is 15 residues long. CDR1 and CDR2 from the germline V gene are SGHVS and FNYEAQ. The V end lost 2 bases, the J end lost 7 bases, and 12 bases lay between the germline ends. CDR3: CASSLRGYQNSPLHF. The CDR3 DNA follows: TGTGCCAGCAGCTTAAGGGGGTACCAGAATTCACCCCTCCACTTT.

J is TRBJ1-5 and V is TRBV2; D might be TRBD1 (5 bases). Between the trimmed V and J ends, which lost 6 bases and 2 bases, there was a span of 17 bases. The CDR3 spans 16 residues. CDR1 SNHLY and CDR2 FYNNEI come from the germline V gene. The CDR3 spells CASRDLRGFGNQPQHF. The DNA for the CDR3 is TGTGCCAGCAGGGACTTGAGGGGCTTCGGCAATCAGCCCCAGCATTTT.

V usage is TRBV4-3 and J usage is TRBJ2-1; D may match TRBD1 or TRBD2 (5 bases each). The CDR3 extends over 16 amino acids. V lost 1 base, J lost 6 bases, and 16 bases lay in between. The germline V gene encodes CDR1 LGHNA and CDR2 YSLEER. CDR3 bases: TGCGCCAGCAGCCAAGCTGAGGGGCTAGGGTCCAATGAGCAGTTCTTC. Its translation: CASSQAEGLGSNEQFF.

This CDR3 reads CASSVADVGGVYEQYF. The CDR3 DNA sequence: TGTGCCAGCAGCGTAGCGGACGTCGGGGGGGTCTACGAGCAGTACTTC. The chain recombines TRBV9 with TRBJ2-7; TRBD2 agrees at 8 bases. V shed 0 bases and J 3 bases; nucleotides not matched to a gene: 8. Germline values: CDR1 SGDLS, CDR2 YYNGEE. The CDR3 is 16 residues long. Supplemented by reference TRBV9 and TRBJ2-7, the full variable domain reads DSGVTQTPKHLITATGQRVTLRCSPRSGDLSVYWYQQSLDQGLQFLIQYYNGEERAKGNILERFSAQQFPDLHSELNLSSLELGDSALYFCASSVADVGGVYEQYFGPGTRLTVT.

This clone was counted only a few times. The chain uses TRBV10-3 and TRBJ2-3, with D perhaps TRBD2 (5 bases). CDR1 and CDR2 from the germline V gene are ENHRY and SYGVKD. V lost 0 bases and J lost 1, with 8 bases in between. The CDR3 is 15 amino acids. The DNA of the CDR3 is TGTGCCATCAGTGAGTCGCGGGCCGGCACAGATACGCAGTATTTT. Translation gives CAISESRAGTDTQYF.

A single count supports this clone. The chain is built from TRBV29-1 and TRBJ2-7; D assignment may be TRBD1 or TRBD2 (6 bases each). The germline CDR1 and CDR2 sequences are SQVTM and ANQGSEA. CDR3 length: 14 residues. Between the trimmed V and J ends, which lost 4 bases and 3 bases, there was a span of 16 bases. For the CDR3, the DNA is TGCAGCGTTGTAGGCCTCGGGGGCATCTACGAGCAGTACTTC. This codes for CSVVGLGGIYEQYF.

The genes are TRBV30 and TRBJ1-5; TRBD1 matches at 8 bases. Germline loops: CDR1 GTSNPN, CDR2 SVGIG (reference sequence). The CDR3 runs 13 residues. Trimming took 4 bases from V and 4 from J; bases not matched to a gene: 3. The CDR3 sequence: CAWTGGQNQPQHF. The CDR3 region has the DNA TGTGCCTGGACAGGGGGCCAAAATCAGCCCCAGCATTTT.

The sample holds one count of this clone. V and J are TRBV28 and TRBJ2-7; no firm D call. Germline loops: CDR1 MDHEN, CDR2 SYDVKM. CDR3 length: 13 residues. Trimming took 5 bases from V and 3 from J, leaving 11 bases between them. CDR3 sequence (DNA): TGTGCCAGCAGTAGGAACGACCTCTACGAGCAGTACTTC. Translated, it gives CASSRNDLYEQYF.

V is TRBV11-1 and J is TRBJ1-2, with D unresolved. V was pared by 2 bases and J by 2 bases, with 9 bases between. Germline V gene data show CDR1 as SGHAT and CDR2 as FQDESV (reference sequence). This CDR3 region has 14 residues. The CDR3 protein is CASSLSATNYGYTF. The CDR3 DNA sequence: TGTGCCAGCAGCTTAAGCGCGACCAACTATGGCTACACCTTC. Using reference TRBV11-1 and TRBJ1-2 for the parts outside the CDR3, the full variable domain is EAEVAQSPRYKITEKSQAVAFWCDPISGHATLYWYRQILGQGPELLVQFQDESVVDDSQLPKDRFSAERLKGVDSTLKIQPAELGDSAMYLCASSLSATNYGYTFGSGTRLTVV.

This clone was found once. The chain carries TRBV5-4 and TRBJ1-2, with TRBD1 matching 9 bases. The CDR3 extends over 15 amino acids. Germline loops: CDR1 SGHNT, CDR2 YYREEE (reference sequence). J lost 2 bases, V lost 4 bases, and 6 bases had no gene match. The CDR3 DNA reads as TGTGCCAGCAGCGATTACAGGGGGCGCAACTATGGCTACACCTTC. It is translated as CASSDYRGRNYGYTF.

CDR3 sequence: CASSVLGTTDTQYF. The CDR3 bases are TGTGCCAGCAGCGTACTTGGGACAACAGATACGCAGTATTTT. The J gene is TRBJ2-3, the V gene TRBV9, with D possibly TRBD1 on 6 matching bases. Per germline, CDR1 SGDLS and CDR2 YYNGEE. The CDR3 consists of 14 residues. V lost 1 base to trimming and J lost 3 bases, with 9 bases between them.

The chain combines TRBV14 with TRBJ2-5; TRBD1 aligns across 7 bases. TRBJ2-7 matches the DNA end more closely, so the J call is doubtful. Germline V gene lookup returns CDR1 SGHDN and CDR2 FVKESK. The CDR3 is 14 residues long. CDR3 in DNA: TGTGCCAGCAGCCCCCACAGGGGAAGCTACGAGCAGTACTTC. Translating gives CASSPHRGSYEQYF.

This chain links TRBV9 with TRBJ2-1; the D gene is possibly TRBD1 (5 bases). The CDR3 has 17 amino acids. The germline CDR1 and CDR2 sequences are SGDLS and YYNGEE. Trimming cost V 0 bases and J 3 bases, with 16 bases left between them. CDR3 region: CASSVGMGRTYYNEQFF. The CDR3 nucleotides are TGTGCCAGCAGCGTAGGAATGGGGCGGACATACTACAATGAGCAGTTCTTC. The whole variable domain, filled in from reference TRBV9 and TRBJ2-1, reads DSGVTQTPKHLITATGQRVTLRCSPRSGDLSVYWYQQSLDQGLQFLIQYYNGEERAKGNILERFSAQQFPDLHSELNLSSLELGDSALYFCASSVGMGRTYYNEQFFGPGTRLTVL.